This entry lists 14 T cell receptor beta chains sequenced from one sample in a study of OX40 agonist ivuxolimab in advanced cancers. Measured with immunoSEQ multiplex PCR; TCRdb has only the in-frame clones, and not every one. Of 45,000 to 65,000 clones listed, approximately 78% were seen once; the top ten hold around 0.7%. The specimen was CD4+ or CD8+ T cells sorted from blood, collected in a trial of the OX40 agonist ivuxolimab. The receptors were sampled from an adult with an advanced solid tumor such as melanoma, head and neck, liver or kidney cancer.

The chain links TRBV2 to TRBJ1-1; TRBD1 might be the D (6 bases). CDR3 length equals 14 residues. V was cut by 1 base and J by 6 bases, with 12 bases left in between. CDR1 is SNHLY, CDR2 FYNNEI, per germline. Written as DNA, the CDR3 is TGTGCCAGCAGTGAAGGCTTTTCAGGGGCTGAAGCTTTCTTT. Amino acid sequence: CASSEGFSGAEAFF.

This sequence joins TRBV6-1 and TRBJ1-1; D gene unclear. This CDR3 is 13 amino acids long. From germline, CDR1 is MNHNS and CDR2 SASEGT. The V end was cut by 2 bases, the J end by 3 bases, with 7 bases between. CDR3 residues: CASSELRDTEAFF. The CDR3 DNA is TGTGCCAGCAGTGAACTGAGGGACACTGAAGCTTTCTTT.

The chain employs TRBV5-5 and TRBJ1-4; a possible D gene is TRBD1 (5 bases). The CDR3 length is 12 residues. Per germline, CDR1 SGHKS and CDR2 YYEKEE (reference sequence). V lost 1 base and J lost 14, with 12 bases in between. The DNA for the CDR3 is TGTGCCAGCAGCTTGTCCCGGGGGGTGCTGTTTTTT. Its translation is CASSLSRGVLFF.

This clone came up a few times. V gene TRBV7-2 combines with J gene TRBJ2-3; no clear D gene. V was cut by 2 bases and J by 0 bases, with 12 bases left in between. The CDR3 runs to 16 residues. Germline CDR1 and CDR2: SGHTA and FQGNSA. In nucleotides, the CDR3 is TGTGCCAGCAGCTTATGGGGATTATCTAGCACAGATACGCAGTATTTT. This sequence encodes CASSLWGLSSTDTQYF.

This clone was observed a few times. The chain is built from TRBV29-1 and TRBJ1-1; 8 bases agree with TRBD1. This CDR3 contains 13 residues. V lost 7 bases, J lost 0 bases, and 4 bases stayed unmatched. The germline V gene has CDR1 SQVTM and CDR2 ANQGSEA. The CDR3 sequence is CSARQGMNTEAFF. CDR3 coding DNA: TGCAGCGCTCGACAGGGGATGAACACTGAAGCTTTCTTT.

The genes are TRBV7-6 and TRBJ1-2, with 8 positions matching TRBD1. CDR3 length: 12 amino acids. The germline CDR1 and CDR2 sequences are SGHVS and FNYEAQ. After removal of 4 bases from V and 8 bases from J, the junction contained 3 bases not matched to a gene. Here the CDR3 reads CASSSTGGGYTF. CDR3 nucleotide sequence: TGTGCCAGCAGCTCAACAGGGGGGGGCTACACCTTC.

The chain uses TRBV7-9 and TRBJ1-1, with no clear D. This CDR3 spans 12 amino acids. V was cut by 5 bases and J by 0 bases, with 4 bases left in between. CDR1 SEHNR and CDR2 FQNEAQ come from the germline V gene (reference sequence). The CDR3 protein is CASSLMNTEAFF. The CDR3 nucleotides read TGTGCCAGCAGCCTGATGAACACTGAAGCTTTCTTT.

The chain joins TRBV5-6 to TRBJ1-3; no definite D call. Trimming took 5 bases from V and 0 from J, leaving 12 bases between them. This CDR3 is built from 15 residues. Germline V gene lookup returns CDR1 SGHDT and CDR2 YYEEEE. CDR3 amino acids: CASSPGPFSGNTIYF. In DNA, the CDR3 is TGTGCCAGCAGTCCCGGACCATTCTCTGGAAACACCATATATTTT.

V and J are TRBV11-3 and TRBJ2-5; TRBD2 is a possible D gene (6 bases). The V gene's germline CDR1 is SGHNT and CDR2 YENEEA. The length of the CDR3 is 13 residues. The V and J ends lost 3 bases and 4 bases respectively, with 9 bases between them. CDR3 sequence reads: CASSFGGAETQYF. In DNA, the CDR3 is TGTGCCAGCAGCTTTGGCGGGGCAGAGACCCAGTACTTC.

By share, this clone counts as medium-sized (0.01 to 0.1%). This chain joins TRBV7-9 and TRBJ1-5; D gene uncertain. V was shortened by 5 bases and J by 11 bases, with 16 bases between the two germline ends. This CDR3 region has 13 residues. CDR1 and CDR2 from the germline V gene are SEHNR and FQNEAQ (reference sequence). The DNA of the CDR3 is TGTGCCAGCAGCAGTTCCGCAGACCCAACCCAGCATTTT. Its translation: CASSSSADPTQHF.

This CDR3 reads CASSVARRGTGDTQYF. As DNA, the CDR3 is TGTGCCAGCAGCGTAGCTCGACGGGGGACCGGCGATACGCAGTATTTT. The chain links TRBV9 to TRBJ2-3; D possibly corresponds to TRBD2 (6 bases). Germline values: CDR1 SGDLS, CDR2 YYNGEE. V lost 0 bases and J lost 6, with 17 bases in between. The CDR3 runs to 16 residues.

V usage is TRBV5-1 and J usage is TRBJ2-3, with 8 bases lining up with TRBD1. The germline V gene encodes CDR1 SGHRS and CDR2 YFSETQ. The length of the CDR3 is 16 residues. V was pared by 0 bases and J by 1 base, with 4 bases of the junction left unmatched. Written as DNA, the CDR3 is TGCGCCAGCAGCTTGGCCATGACAGGGGGCACAGATACGCAGTATTTT. Translating gives CASSLAMTGGTDTQYF. Supplemented by reference TRBV5-1 and TRBJ2-3, the full variable domain reads KAGVTQTPRYLIKTRGQQVTLSCSPISGHRSVSWYQQTPGQGLQFLFEYFSETQRNKGNFPGRFSGRQFSNSRSEMNVSTLELGDSALYLCASSLAMTGGTDTQYFGPGTRLTVL.

The CDR3, as DNA: TGTGCCAGCAGCCCCGGGACAGTCACCGGGGAGCTGTTTTTT. As protein: CASSPGTVTGELFF. The chain couples TRBV7-8 to TRBJ2-2; 7 nucleotides line up with TRBD1. The CDR3 has 14 residues. V lost 5 bases and J lost 4; bases outside the gene matches: 4. Per germline, CDR1 SGHVS and CDR2 FQNEAQ. The entire variable domain, with the rest obtained from reference TRBV7-8 and TRBJ2-2, is as follows: GAGVSQSPRYKVAKRGQDVALRCDPISGHVSLFWYQQALGQGPEFLTYFQNEAQLDKSGLPSDRFFAERPEGSVSTLKIQRTQQEDSAVYLCASSPGTVTGELFFGEGSRLTVL.

V and J are TRBV4-2 and TRBJ2-1, with 14 bases identical to TRBD2. Trimming at V came to 1 base and at J to 5 bases, leaving 16 bases not matched to a gene. The germline V gene encodes CDR1 LGHNA and CDR2 YNFKEQ. CDR3 length: 21 residues. The CDR3 loop reads CASSQVGLGTSGGPMNNEQFF. DNA of the CDR3: TGTGCCAGCAGCCAAGTTGGACTGGGGACTAGCGGGGGACCGATGAACAATGAGCAGTTCTTC.